Listed below are T cell receptor beta chains from one sample, sequenced in a study of immune heterogeneity within non-small cell lung tumors. TCRdb itself ran the multiplex PCR reads through MiXCR, one entry per CDR3 protein. The table lists roughly 11,000 distinct CDR3 sequences, about 31% of them singletons. Specimen: lung tumor tissue. The receptors were gathered from a woman in her forties or fifties with non-small cell lung cancer. Both conserved end residues are part of each CDR3. The D gene is left open where the match is weak. Size is omitted from some rows. Given values are once, few, many or a class for expanded clones.

J gene: TRBJ2-5
D gene: TRBD2
clone size: -
V gene: TRBV24-1
CDR3 DNA: TGTGCCACCAGTGCTCCCTCCGGGGGGGCGGGGGAGACCCAGTACTTC
CDR3 protein: CATSAPSGGAGETQYF

J gene: TRBJ2-7
D gene: TRBD1
clone size: many
V gene: TRBV20-1
CDR3 DNA: TGCAGTGCCGTGGACAGGGGACTTTACGAGCAGTACTTC
CDR3 protein: CSAVDRGLYEQYF

J gene: TRBJ1-2
D gene: TRBD1
clone size: many
V gene: TRBV11-2
CDR3 DNA: TGTGCCAGCAGCCCGGGACAGCTTAACTATGGCTACACCTTC
CDR3 protein: CASSPGQLNYGYTF

J gene: TRBJ2-3
D gene: -
clone size: -
V gene: TRBV5-8
CDR3 DNA: TGTGCCAGCAGCTACAAGACAGGCTATATCACAGATACGCAGTATTTT
CDR3 protein: CASSYKTGYITDTQYF

J gene: TRBJ1-3
D gene: -
clone size: many
V gene: TRBV12-3/TRBV12-4
CDR3 DNA: TGTGCCAGCAGCCCCGGGGAAGGAAACACCATATATTTT
CDR3 protein: CASSPGEGNTIYF

J gene: TRBJ2-7
D gene: -
clone size: many
V gene: TRBV7-9
CDR3 DNA: TGTGCCAGCAGCTCCCTAGGGATTGGGAAGGGCGAGCAGTACTTC
CDR3 protein: CASSSLGIGKGEQYF

J gene: TRBJ2-3
D gene: -
clone size: many
V gene: TRBV18
CDR3 DNA: TGTGCCAGCTCACCACCGGCGGAATTCAGAACAGATACGCAGTATTTT
CDR3 protein: CASSPPAEFRTDTQYF

J gene: TRBJ2-1
D gene: TRBD2
clone size: -
V gene: TRBV10-1
CDR3 DNA: TGCGCCAGCAGTGATTTGGGACTAGCGGGAGTAAATGAGCAGTTCTTC
CDR3 protein: CASSDLGLAGVNEQFF

J gene: TRBJ2-2
D gene: TRBD1
clone size: -
V gene: TRBV7-2
CDR3 DNA: TGTGCCAGCAGCGTCTGGACAGGGGGCACCGGGGAGCTGTTTTTT
CDR3 protein: CASSVWTGGTGELFF

J gene: TRBJ2-1
D gene: TRBD1
clone size: medium-sized
V gene: TRBV6-1
CDR3 DNA: TGTGCCAGCACAGACCAGGGGGCCGGGAATGAGCAGTTCTTC
CDR3 protein: CASTDQGAGNEQFF

J gene: TRBJ1-1
D gene: TRBD1
clone size: many
V gene: TRBV12-3/TRBV12-4
CDR3 DNA: TGTGCCAGCGGGCAGGGGGTTGTAAGCACTGAAGCTTTCTTT
CDR3 protein: CASGQGVVSTEAFF

J gene: TRBJ2-7
D gene: -
clone size: many
V gene: TRBV27
CDR3 DNA: TGTGCCAGCAGGGGGGGCGCAGGTGATGCCCGGCAGTACTTC
CDR3 protein: CASRGGAGDARQYF

J gene: TRBJ1-2
D gene: -
clone size: -
V gene: TRBV7-2
CDR3 DNA: TGTGCCAGCAGATCCTACGTAGAGGTGGATGGCTACACCTTC
CDR3 protein: CASRSYVEVDGYTF

J gene: TRBJ2-7
D gene: -
clone size: medium-sized
V gene: TRBV28
CDR3 DNA: TGTGCCAGCACCCTTGGCAGGGAGGTCGAGCAGTACTTC
CDR3 protein: CASTLGREVEQYF

J gene: TRBJ1-6
D gene: -
clone size: many
V gene: TRBV6-1
CDR3 DNA: TGTGCCAGCAACCCCACGCTTGGGGAAACCTATAATTCACCCCTCCACTTT
CDR3 protein: CASNPTLGETYNSPLHF

J gene: TRBJ2-7
D gene: TRBD1
clone size: -
V gene: TRBV6-1
CDR3 DNA: TGTGCCAGCGCGGTGACAGGGGGCTACGAGCAGTACTTC
CDR3 protein: CASAVTGGYEQYF

J gene: TRBJ2-1
D gene: -
clone size: few
V gene: TRBV9
CDR3 DNA: TGTGCCAGCAGCCCGACCATTATACCGGACAGTGAGCAGTTCTTC
CDR3 protein: CASSPTIIPDSEQFF

J gene: TRBJ2-1
D gene: -
clone size: many
V gene: TRBV20-1
CDR3 DNA: TGCAGTGCTAGTGTTTCGCTAGCGTTATACAATGAGCAGTTCTTC
CDR3 protein: CSASVSLALYNEQFF

J gene: TRBJ2-6
D gene: -
clone size: -
V gene: TRBV9
CDR3 DNA: TGTGCCAGCAGCGTTGGGGCTGGGGCCAACGTCCTGACTTTC
CDR3 protein: CASSVGAGANVLTF

J gene: TRBJ2-1
D gene: -
clone size: -
V gene: TRBV9
CDR3 DNA: TGTGCCAGCAGCGTACAGGGCCAAACTTACAGTGAGCAGTTCTTC
CDR3 protein: CASSVQGQTYSEQFF

J gene: TRBJ2-1
D gene: -
clone size: -
V gene: TRBV28
CDR3 DNA: TGTGCCAGCAGGTTCCGGGAATACAATGAGCAGTTCTTC
CDR3 protein: CASRFREYNEQFF

J gene: TRBJ1-2
D gene: TRBD1
clone size: many
V gene: TRBV28
CDR3 DNA: TGTGCCAGCAGCTGGCCGGGACAGCTTAATAACTATGGCTACACCTTC
CDR3 protein: CASSWPGQLNNYGYTF